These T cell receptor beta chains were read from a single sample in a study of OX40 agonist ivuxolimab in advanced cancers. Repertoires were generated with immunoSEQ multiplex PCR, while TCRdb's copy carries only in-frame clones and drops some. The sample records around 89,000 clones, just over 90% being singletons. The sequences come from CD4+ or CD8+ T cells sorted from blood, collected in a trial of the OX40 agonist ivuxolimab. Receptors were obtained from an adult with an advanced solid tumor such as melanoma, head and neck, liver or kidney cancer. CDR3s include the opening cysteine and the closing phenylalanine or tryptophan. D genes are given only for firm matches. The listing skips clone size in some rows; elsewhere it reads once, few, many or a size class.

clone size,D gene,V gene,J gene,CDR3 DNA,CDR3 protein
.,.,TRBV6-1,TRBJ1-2,TGTGCCAGCAGTGAAGGCTGGGGCAGTGGGGATGGCTACACCTTC,CASSEGWGSGDGYTF
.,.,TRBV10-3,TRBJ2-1,TGTGCCATCAGCCTAGCCAATGAGCAGTTCTTC,CAISLANEQFF
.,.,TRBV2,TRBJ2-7,TGTGCCAGCAGTGAGGTAAGGGAGGCCGAGCAGTACTTC,CASSEVREAEQYF
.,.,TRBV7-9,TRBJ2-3,TGTGCCAGCAGCTTAGACGGAGATACGCAGTATTTT,CASSLDGDTQYF
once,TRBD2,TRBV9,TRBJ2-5,TGTGCCAGCAGCGTAGAAACCCCGGGACTAGCGGGGCAAGAGACCCAGTACTTC,CASSVETPGLAGQETQYF
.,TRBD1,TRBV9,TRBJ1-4,TGTGCCAGCAGCGTTACAGGGGGGAATGAAAAACTGTTTTTT,CASSVTGGNEKLFF
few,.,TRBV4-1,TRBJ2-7,TGCGCCAGCAGCCCCCTGTGGGGGACCGAGTCCTACGAGCAGTACTTC,CASSPLWGTESYEQYF
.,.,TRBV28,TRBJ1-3,TGTGCCAGCAGACGAGGACAGGGAAACACCATATATTTT,CASRRGQGNTIYF
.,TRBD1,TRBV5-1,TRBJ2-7,TGCGCCAGCAGCCCAACGCCCAATTTACTAGGACAGGGAACAGGCGAGCAGTACTTC,CASSPTPNLLGQGTGEQYF
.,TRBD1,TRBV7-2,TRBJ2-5,TGTGCCAGCAGCTTTGGGACAGGGGGTTGGGAGACCCAGTACTTC,CASSFGTGGWETQYF
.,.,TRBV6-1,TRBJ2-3,TGTGCCAGCAGTGTACTAGATACGCAGTATTTT,CASSVLDTQYF
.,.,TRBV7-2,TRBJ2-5,TGTGCCAGCAGCTTAGAGTACCAAGGGTCCCAGTACTTC,CASSLEYQGSQYF
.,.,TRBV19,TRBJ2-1,TGTGCCAGTAAGGGTGAGGGAGCCTACAATGAGCAGTTCTTC,CASKGEGAYNEQFF
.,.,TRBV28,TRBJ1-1,TGTGCCAGCAGTTCATTCGAACCGGGGACTTACACTGAAGCTTTCTTT,CASSSFEPGTYTEAFF
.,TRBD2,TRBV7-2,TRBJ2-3,TGTGCCAGCAGCTTAGTGGGCGGGGGGCCCAACACAGATACGCAGTATTTT,CASSLVGGGPNTDTQYF
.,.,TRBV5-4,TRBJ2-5,TGTGCCAGCAGCTTACAGGGAGTTGAAGAGACCCAGTACTTC,CASSLQGVEETQYF
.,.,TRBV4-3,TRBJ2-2,TGCGCCAGCAGCCAAGCTGGACACACGAACACCGGGGAGCTGTTTTTT,CASSQAGHTNTGELFF
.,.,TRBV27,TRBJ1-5,TGTGCCAGCAGTTTACAGGGTAGCAATCAGCCCCAGCATTTT,CASSLQGSNQPQHF